This section outlines one T cell receptor beta chain sequence together with its context. Libraries were prepared by immunoSEQ multiplex PCR; TCRdb keeps only in-frame clonotypes and omits some of them. The sample lists approximately 200,000 clones, around 90% occurring once. Participants were aged about 18 to 90 years, lived in under 25 US areas, and enrolled virtually. Membership in each cohort depended on participant-reported clinical history. The V end lost 4 bases, the J end lost 5 bases, and 23 bases lay between the germline ends. Germline V lookup: CDR1 SEHNR, CDR2 FQNEAQ (reference sequence). This CDR3 spans 17 amino acids. The record originates from a study of blood T cell repertoires in COVID-19.

The specimen was PBMCs or T cells enriched from blood (not recorded which). The chain uses TRBV7-9 and TRBJ2-5; a possible D gene is TRBD1 (6 bases). The receptor comes from a woman in her 30s who had recovered from COVID-19. This CDR3 is CASSSPGATGIPETQYF. As DNA, the CDR3 is TGTGCCAGCAGCTCACCAGGGGCCACCGGGATCCCCGAGACCCAGTACTTC.